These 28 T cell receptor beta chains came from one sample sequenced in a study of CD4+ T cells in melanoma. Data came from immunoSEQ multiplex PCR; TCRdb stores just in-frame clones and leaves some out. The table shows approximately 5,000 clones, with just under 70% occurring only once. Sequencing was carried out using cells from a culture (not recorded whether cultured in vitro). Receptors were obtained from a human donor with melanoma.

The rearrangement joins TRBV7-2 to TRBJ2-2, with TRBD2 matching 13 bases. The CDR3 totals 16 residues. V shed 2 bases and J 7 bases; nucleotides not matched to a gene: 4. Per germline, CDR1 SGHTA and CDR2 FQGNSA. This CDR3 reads CASSLTRLAGGGELFF. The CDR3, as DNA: TGTGCCAGCAGCTTAACAAGACTAGCGGGGGGCGGGGAGCTGTTTTTT.

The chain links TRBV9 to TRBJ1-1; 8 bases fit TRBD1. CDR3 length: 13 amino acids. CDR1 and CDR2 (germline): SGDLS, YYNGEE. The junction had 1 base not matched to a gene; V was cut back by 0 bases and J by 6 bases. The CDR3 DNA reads TGTGCCAGCAGCGTAGCACAGGGGGCTGAAGCTTTCTTT. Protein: CASSVAQGAEAFF.

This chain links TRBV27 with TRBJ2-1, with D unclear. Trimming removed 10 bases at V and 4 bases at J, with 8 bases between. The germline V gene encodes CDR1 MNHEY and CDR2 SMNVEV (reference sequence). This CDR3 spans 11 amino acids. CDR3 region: CATSIYNEQFF. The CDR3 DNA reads TGTGCCACCTCCATTTACAATGAGCAGTTCTTC.

CDR3: CASSSGRSAYEQYF. The CDR3 nucleotides are TGTGCCAGCAGTTCAGGCAGGTCTGCCTACGAGCAGTACTTC. This chain connects TRBV27 to TRBJ2-7; D unresolved. The V gene's germline CDR1 is MNHEY and CDR2 SMNVEV (reference sequence). V was cut by 4 bases and J by 2 bases, with 12 bases left in between. The CDR3 totals 14 residues.

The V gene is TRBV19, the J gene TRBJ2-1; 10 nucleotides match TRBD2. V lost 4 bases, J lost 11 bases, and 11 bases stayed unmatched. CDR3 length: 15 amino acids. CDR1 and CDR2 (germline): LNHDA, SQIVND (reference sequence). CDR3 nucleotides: TGTGCCAGTAGTACGGCAGCGGGGGGGCGGTTCAAGCAGTTCTTC. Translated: CASSTAAGGRFKQFF.

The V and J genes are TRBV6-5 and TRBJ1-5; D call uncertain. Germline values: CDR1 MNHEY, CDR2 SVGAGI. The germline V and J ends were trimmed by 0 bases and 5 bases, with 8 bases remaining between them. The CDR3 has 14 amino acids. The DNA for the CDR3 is TGTGCCAGCAGTTACTCGGGTATCCATCAGCCCCAGCATTTT. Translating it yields CASSYSGIHQPQHF.

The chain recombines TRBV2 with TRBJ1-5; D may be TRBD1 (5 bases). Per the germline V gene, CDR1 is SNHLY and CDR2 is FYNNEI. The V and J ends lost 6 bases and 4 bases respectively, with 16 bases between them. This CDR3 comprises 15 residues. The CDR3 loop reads CASSRGPAPNQPQHF. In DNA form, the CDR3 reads TGTGCCAGCAGCCGGGGACCTGCCCCGAATCAGCCCCAGCATTTT.

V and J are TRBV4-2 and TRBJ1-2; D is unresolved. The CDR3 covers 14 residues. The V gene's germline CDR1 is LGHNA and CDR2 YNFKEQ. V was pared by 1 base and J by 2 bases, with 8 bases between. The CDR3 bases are TGTGCCAGCAGCCAAGCGAGCCCGAACTATGGCTACACCTTC. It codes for CASSQASPNYGYTF.

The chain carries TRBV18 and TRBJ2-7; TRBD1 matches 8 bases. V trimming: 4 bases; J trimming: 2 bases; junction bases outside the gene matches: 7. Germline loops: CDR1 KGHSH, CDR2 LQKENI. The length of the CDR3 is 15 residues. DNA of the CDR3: TGTGCCAGCTCACAAACCGGGACAGGCCCCTACGAGCAGTACTTC. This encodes CASSQTGTGPYEQYF.

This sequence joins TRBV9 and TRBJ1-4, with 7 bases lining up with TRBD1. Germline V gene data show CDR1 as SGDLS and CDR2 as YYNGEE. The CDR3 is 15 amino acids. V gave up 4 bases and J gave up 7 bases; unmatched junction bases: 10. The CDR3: CASSNTGAPGEKLFF. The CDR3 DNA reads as TGTGCCAGCAGCAATACAGGGGCGCCGGGTGAAAAACTGTTTTTT.

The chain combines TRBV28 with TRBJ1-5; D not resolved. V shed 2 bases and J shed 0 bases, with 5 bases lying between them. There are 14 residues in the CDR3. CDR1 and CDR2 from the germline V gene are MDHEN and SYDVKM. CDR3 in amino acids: CASSLLGSNQPQHF. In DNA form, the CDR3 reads TGTGCCAGCAGTTTACTTGGTAGCAATCAGCCCCAGCATTTT.

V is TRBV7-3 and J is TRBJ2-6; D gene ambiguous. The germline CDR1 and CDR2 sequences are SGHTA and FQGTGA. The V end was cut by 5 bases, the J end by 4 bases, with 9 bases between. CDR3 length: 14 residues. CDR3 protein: CASSASSGANVLTF. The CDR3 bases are TGTGCCAGCAGCGCCTCATCGGGGGCCAACGTCCTGACTTTC.

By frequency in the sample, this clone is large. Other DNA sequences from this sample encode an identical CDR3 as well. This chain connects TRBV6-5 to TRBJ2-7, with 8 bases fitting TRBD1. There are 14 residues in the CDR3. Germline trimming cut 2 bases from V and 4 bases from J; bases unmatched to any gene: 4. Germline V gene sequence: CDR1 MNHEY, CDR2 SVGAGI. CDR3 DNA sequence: TGTGCCAGCAGTTACGGGACAGGAAAGTACGAGCAGTACTTC. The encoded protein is CASSYGTGKYEQYF.

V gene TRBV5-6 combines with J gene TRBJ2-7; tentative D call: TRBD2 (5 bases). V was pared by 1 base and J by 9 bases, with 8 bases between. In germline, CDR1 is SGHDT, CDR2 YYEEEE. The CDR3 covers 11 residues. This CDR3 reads CASSLRRRQYF. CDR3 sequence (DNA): TGTGCCAGCAGCTTGCGGAGGAGGCAGTACTTC.

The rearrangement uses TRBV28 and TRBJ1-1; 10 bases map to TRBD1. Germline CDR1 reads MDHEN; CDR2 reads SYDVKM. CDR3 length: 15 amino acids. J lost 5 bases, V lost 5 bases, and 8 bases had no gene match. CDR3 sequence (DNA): TGTGCCAGCAGTCTCCCCGGGACAGGGGTTACTGAAGCTTTCTTT. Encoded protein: CASSLPGTGVTEAFF.

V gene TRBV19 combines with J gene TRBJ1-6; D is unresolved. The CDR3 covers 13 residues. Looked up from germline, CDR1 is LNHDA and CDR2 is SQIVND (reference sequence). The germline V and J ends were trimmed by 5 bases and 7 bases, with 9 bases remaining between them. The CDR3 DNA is TGTGCCAGTAGTCACACCGAGAATTCACCCCTCCACTTT. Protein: CASSHTENSPLHF.

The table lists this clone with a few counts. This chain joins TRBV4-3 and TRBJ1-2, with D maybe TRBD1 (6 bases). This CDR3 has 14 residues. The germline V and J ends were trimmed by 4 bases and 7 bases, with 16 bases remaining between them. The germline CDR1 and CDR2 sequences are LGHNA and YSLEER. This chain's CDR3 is CASSRRTEPFGYTF. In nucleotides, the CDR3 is TGCGCCAGCAGCCGAAGGACAGAGCCTTTTGGCTACACCTTC.

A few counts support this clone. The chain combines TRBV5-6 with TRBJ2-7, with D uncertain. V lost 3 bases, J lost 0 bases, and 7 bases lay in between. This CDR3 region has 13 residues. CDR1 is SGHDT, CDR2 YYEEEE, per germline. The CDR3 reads CASSSDISYEQYF. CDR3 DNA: TGTGCCAGCAGCTCTGACATCTCCTACGAGCAGTACTTC.

The CDR3 here is CASSLGLAGGPADTQYF. CDR3 in DNA: TGCGCCAGCAGCTTAGGACTAGCGGGGGGCCCCGCAGATACGCAGTATTTT. The chain has TRBV5-1 and TRBJ2-3; 14 nucleotides line up with TRBD2. The CDR3 spans 17 residues. J gave up 4 bases and V 2 bases, and 6 bases lay outside the gene matches. The germline V gene encodes CDR1 SGHRS and CDR2 YFSETQ.

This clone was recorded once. The CDR3 here is CASRTGTVTGELFF. The CDR3 DNA reads TGTGCCAGCAGGACCGGGACAGTTACCGGGGAGCTGTTTTTT. The chain is built from TRBV27 and TRBJ2-2; TRBD1 matches 7 bases. V was clipped by 6 bases and J by 5 bases; unmatched bases: 6. The CDR3 totals 14 residues. Germline V lookup: CDR1 MNHEY, CDR2 SMNVEV (reference sequence).

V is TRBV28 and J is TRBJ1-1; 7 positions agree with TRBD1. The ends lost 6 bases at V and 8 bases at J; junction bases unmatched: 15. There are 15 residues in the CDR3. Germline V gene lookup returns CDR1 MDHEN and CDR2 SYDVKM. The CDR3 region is CASSLTPGTVVEAFF. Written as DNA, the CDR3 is TGTGCCAGCAGCCTCACGCCCGGGACAGTAGTAGAAGCTTTCTTT.

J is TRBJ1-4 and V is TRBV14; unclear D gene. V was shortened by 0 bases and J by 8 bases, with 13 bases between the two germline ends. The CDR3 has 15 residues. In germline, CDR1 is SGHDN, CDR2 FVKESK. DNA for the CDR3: TGTGCCAGCAGCCAAGATTCGCACGTGAGGGAAAAACTGTTTTTT. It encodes CASSQDSHVREKLFF. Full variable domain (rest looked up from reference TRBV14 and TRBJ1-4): EAGVTQFPSHSVIEKGQTVTLRCDPISGHDNLYWYRRVMGKEIKFLLHFVKESKQDESGMPNNRFLAERTGGTYSTLKVQPAELEDSGVYFCASSQDSHVREKLFFGSGTQLSVL.

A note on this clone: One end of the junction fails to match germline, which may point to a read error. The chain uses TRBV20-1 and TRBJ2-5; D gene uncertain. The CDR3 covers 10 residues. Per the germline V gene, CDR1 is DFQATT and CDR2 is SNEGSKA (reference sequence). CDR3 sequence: CSAGLGRLDF. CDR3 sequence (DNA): TGCAGTGCTGGCCTAGGGCGGCTAGACTTC.

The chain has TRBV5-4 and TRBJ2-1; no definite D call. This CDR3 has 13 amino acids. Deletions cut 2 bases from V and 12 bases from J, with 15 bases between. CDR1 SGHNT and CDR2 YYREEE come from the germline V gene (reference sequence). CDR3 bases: TGTGCCAGCAGCTTAGTCACAGTGGGGATGCAGTTCTTC. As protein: CASSLVTVGMQFF. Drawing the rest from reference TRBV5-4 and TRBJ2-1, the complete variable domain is ETGVTQSPTHLIKTRGQQVTLRCSSQSGHNTVSWYQQALGQGPQFIFQYYREEENGRGNFPPRFSGLQFPNYSSELNVNALELDDSALYLCASSLVTVGMQFFGPGTRLTVL.

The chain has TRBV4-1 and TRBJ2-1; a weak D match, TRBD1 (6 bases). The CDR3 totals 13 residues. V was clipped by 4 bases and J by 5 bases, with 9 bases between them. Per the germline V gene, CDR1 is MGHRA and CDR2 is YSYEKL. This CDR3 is CASSRQAHNEQFF. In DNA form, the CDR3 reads TGCGCCAGCAGCCGACAGGCCCACAATGAGCAGTTCTTC.

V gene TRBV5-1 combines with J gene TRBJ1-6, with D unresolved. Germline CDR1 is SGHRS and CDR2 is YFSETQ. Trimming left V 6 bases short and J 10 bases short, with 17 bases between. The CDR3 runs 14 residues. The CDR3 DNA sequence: TGCGCCAGCATGAGGGCCCCCGGTGGGTCACCCCTCCACTTT. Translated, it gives CASMRAPGGSPLHF.

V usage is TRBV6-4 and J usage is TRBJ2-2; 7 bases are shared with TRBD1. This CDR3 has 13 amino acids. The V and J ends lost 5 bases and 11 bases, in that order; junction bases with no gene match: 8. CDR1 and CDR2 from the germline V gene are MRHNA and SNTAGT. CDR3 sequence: CASSKDRNRELFF. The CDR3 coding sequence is TGTGCCAGCAGTAAGGACAGGAACCGTGAGCTGTTTTTT.

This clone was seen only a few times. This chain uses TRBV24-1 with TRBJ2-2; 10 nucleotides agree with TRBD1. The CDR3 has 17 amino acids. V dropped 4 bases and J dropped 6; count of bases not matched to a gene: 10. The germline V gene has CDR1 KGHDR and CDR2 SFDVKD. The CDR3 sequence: CATSEPGTGDIAGELFF. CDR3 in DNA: TGTGCCACCAGTGAGCCCGGGACAGGGGACATCGCCGGGGAGCTGTTTTTT.